The 3 T cell receptor beta chains in this list originate from one sample, sequenced in a study of OX40 agonist ivuxolimab in advanced cancers. Only in-frame clones appear in the TCRdb table, and some are missing; sequencing was by immunoSEQ multiplex PCR. Among 63,000 or so clones listed, approximately 88% were seen once. This specimen was CD4+ or CD8+ T cells sorted from blood, taken in a trial of the OX40 agonist ivuxolimab. Receptors were obtained from an adult with an advanced solid tumor such as melanoma, head and neck, liver or kidney cancer.

J is TRBJ1-1 and V is TRBV5-1, with D perhaps TRBD1 (6 bases). With 1 base removed from V and 1 base from J, the gap between germline ends came to 14 bases. This CDR3 is built from 16 residues. Germline CDR1 SGHRS, CDR2 YFSETQ. Here the CDR3 DNA reads TGCGCCAGCAGCTTGCGGAACAGGGCGACGAACACTGAAGCTTTCTTT. It translates to CASSLRNRATNTEAFF.

This clone rates as medium-sized (0.01 to 0.1%). The chain links TRBV5-5 to TRBJ1-2; possibly TRBD1 for D (6 bases). The CDR3 extends over 15 amino acids. The germline CDR1 and CDR2 sequences are SGHKS and YYEKEE (reference sequence). Trimming took off 3 bases at V and 4 bases at J, with 16 bases between the two ends. The DNA of the CDR3 is TGTGCCAGCAGCTACGTCCGAAACAGGGTCTATGGCTACACCTTC. This gives the protein CASSYVRNRVYGYTF.

The rearrangement links TRBV7-3 to TRBJ2-1; D may be TRBD2 (6 bases). Germline-derived CDR1 and CDR2 are SGHTA and FQGTGA. The ends were cut back, 5 bases at V and 10 bases at J, with 15 bases in the middle. This CDR3 is built from 13 residues. CDR3 in amino acids: CASSPSSEGEQFF. The CDR3 region has the DNA TGTGCCAGCAGCCCCTCTAGCGAGGGAGAGCAGTTCTTC.